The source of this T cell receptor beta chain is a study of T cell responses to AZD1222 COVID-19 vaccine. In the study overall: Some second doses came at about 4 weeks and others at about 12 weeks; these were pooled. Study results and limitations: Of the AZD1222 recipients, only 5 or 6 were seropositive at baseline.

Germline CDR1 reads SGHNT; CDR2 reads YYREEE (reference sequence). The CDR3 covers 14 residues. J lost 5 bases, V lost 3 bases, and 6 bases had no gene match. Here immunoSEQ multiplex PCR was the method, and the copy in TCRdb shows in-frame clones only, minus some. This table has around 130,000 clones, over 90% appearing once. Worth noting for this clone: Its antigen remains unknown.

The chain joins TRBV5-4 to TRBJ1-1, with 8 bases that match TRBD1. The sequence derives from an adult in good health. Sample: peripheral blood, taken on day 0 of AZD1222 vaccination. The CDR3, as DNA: TGTGCCAGCAGCTCCCCAGGGGGCCGGACTGAAGCTTTCTTT. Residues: CASSSPGGRTEAFF.